The 7 T cell receptor beta chains below were found in one sample sequenced in a study of shared clonotypes between healthy human individuals (dated by TCRdb to the early 2020s). Receptor libraries were prepared by the immunoSEQ multiplex PCR assay. The clones in this table, taken by TCRdb from immuneACCESS, are in-frame only. Not every clone is retained; where verified, under half of the shortfall comes from an unresolved V gene, and the cause of the rest is unknown. Recorded for this sample are hundreds of thousands of clones; approximately 95% of them occurred a single time. The ten biggest clones cover over 0.1% of the sample. For the CD8 naive samples, CD45RO-negative cells were positively selected for CCR7, yielding a CD45RA+CCR7+ population from which TemRA cells were excluded. Specimen: naive CD8+ T cells sorted from blood. The sample's cell subset or site, from its label and the paper: CD45RA+CCR7+. The receptor source for this set is a woman in her 30s in good health.

This chain joins TRBV15 and TRBJ2-7; TRBD1 might be the D (5 bases). Per the germline V gene, CDR1 is LNHNV and CDR2 is YYDKDF (reference sequence). The CDR3 consists of 14 residues. The germline V and J ends were trimmed by 4 bases and 0 bases, with 10 bases remaining between them. The CDR3 sequence: CATSKTASSYEQYF. In DNA form, the CDR3 reads TGTGCCACCAGCAAGACAGCCAGCTCCTACGAGCAGTACTTC.

This clone was seen once. This sequence joins TRBV4-1 and TRBJ2-1; a possible D gene is TRBD1 (6 bases). Trimming removed 1 base at V and 4 bases at J, with 11 bases between. The CDR3 totals 15 residues. CDR1 and CDR2 from the germline V gene are MGHRA and YSYEKL. CDR3 nucleotide sequence: TGCGCCAGCAGCCAAGTGCTGGGGGCGTACAATGAGCAGTTCTTC. This gives the protein CASSQVLGAYNEQFF.

The rearrangement joins TRBV27 to TRBJ1-1, with 7 bases that match TRBD1. The CDR3 totals 13 residues. The J segment lost 7 bases and the V segment lost 0 bases, leaving 2 bases of the junction unmatched. Germline loops: CDR1 MNHEY, CDR2 SMNVEV (reference sequence). CDR3: CASSLSDRSEAFF. The CDR3 DNA is TGTGCCAGCAGTTTATCGGACAGGAGTGAAGCTTTCTTT.

This chain connects TRBV14 to TRBJ1-4; tentatively, D is TRBD1 (6 bases). Trimming removed 3 bases at V and 5 bases at J, with 16 bases between. Germline V gene sequence: CDR1 SGHDN, CDR2 FVKESK. CDR3 length: 16 amino acids. The CDR3 DNA reads TGTGCCAGCAGCCAGGGGTCAGGGGAAATAAATGAAAAACTGTTTTTT. Amino acids: CASSQGSGEINEKLFF.

The V gene is TRBV18, the J gene TRBJ2-1; the D gene is possibly TRBD2 (6 bases). V was trimmed by 3 bases and J by 2 bases, leaving 14 bases between them. The CDR3 loop spans 16 amino acids. Germline V gene sequence: CDR1 KGHSH, CDR2 LQKENI. The CDR3 spells CASSPTEGGPYNEQFF. The CDR3 region has the DNA TGTGCCAGCTCACCGACGGAGGGCGGCCCCTACAATGAGCAGTTCTTC.

V usage is TRBV11-2 and J usage is TRBJ2-7; no firm D call. From germline, CDR1 is SGHAT and CDR2 FQNNGV. The CDR3 totals 13 residues. V lost 2 bases to trimming and J lost 1 base, with 6 bases between them. In DNA form, the CDR3 reads TGTGCCAGCAGCTTACTAGAGTCCTACGAGCAGTACTTC. Its protein product is CASSLLESYEQYF.

This clone was seen a few times. This same CDR3 is encoded by further DNA sequences in the sample. The chain carries TRBV15 and TRBJ2-2; possibly TRBD1 for D (5 bases). Trimming removed 3 bases from V and 1 base from J, with 6 bases in between. Germline values: CDR1 LNHNV, CDR2 YYDKDF (reference sequence). The CDR3 totals 14 residues. The CDR3 loop is CATSRTENTGELFF. The DNA for the CDR3 is TGTGCCACCAGCAGGACAGAGAACACCGGGGAGCTGTTTTTT.